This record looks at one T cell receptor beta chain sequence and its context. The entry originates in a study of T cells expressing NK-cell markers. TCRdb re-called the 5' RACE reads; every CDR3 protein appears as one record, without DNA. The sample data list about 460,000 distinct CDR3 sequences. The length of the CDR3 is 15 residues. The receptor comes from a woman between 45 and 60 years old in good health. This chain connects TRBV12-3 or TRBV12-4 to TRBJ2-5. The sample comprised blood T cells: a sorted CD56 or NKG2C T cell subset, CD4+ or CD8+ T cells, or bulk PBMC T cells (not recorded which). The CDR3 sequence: CASSYNPAIEETQYF.